This T cell receptor (beta chain) was recovered during a study of long-term antiretroviral therapy in people with HIV (dated by TCRdb to between 2021 and 2024). Regarding the study in general: Collection of the earliest samples took place about a decade ahead of the 2015 WHO recommendation for immediate ART, at a time when ART was typically delayed until CD4 counts fell. This retrospective serial study examined whether starting ART and sustained HIV suppression were associated with changes in the composition and diversity of the TRB repertoire in peripheral blood. A total of about 190 cryopreserved PBMC samples were contributed to the cohort by 30 adults with confirmed HIV infection, with samples collected serially over a mean of about 6 years (range 1-12). Of the 30 participants with HIV, about a dozen were female. No cross-contamination during QIAcube processing was shown when test extractions of a monoclonal T-cell line were performed alongside some 33 polyclonal samples.

Sequencing of the TRB variable region was done with the immunoSEQ hsTCRB v3.0 assay at survey level resolution. The target sequencing depth for TRB was roughly 35,000-50,000 T-cell genomes per sample. An Illumina MiSeq with a v3 150-cycle kit was used to sequence the pooled TRB libraries. Under the source paper's analysis protocol: Analysis of repertoires was carried out in R inside a reproducible Nextflow workflow spanning QC, data transformation and analysis. LymphoSeq2, an R package for exploring AIRR-Seq data, was used to implement the custom analyses. A handful of samples that produced fewer than 5000 total TRB sequences were removed, so 190 or so HIV repertoires were analyzed. Of the roughly 180 retained HIV repertoires, 55 to 60 were collected before and more than 120 after ART initiation. Each repertoire was downsampled to 5000 TRB nucleotide sequences, and summary statistics were averaged across 100 downsampling iterations. The analysis kept only TRB sequences whose CDR3 regions were at least seven amino acids long. Two measures captured diversity: a Shannon entropy-derived clonality score and the Gini coefficient. Repertoire networks linked the top 5000 CDR3 amino acid sequences whenever two sequences differed by an edit distance of one. For TRB CDR3 amino acid sequences, GLIPH2 was used to predict antigen specificity groups and MHC restriction. To flag known associations with CMV, EBV, HIV or tissue antigens, CDR3 amino acid sequences were compared against VDJdb and McPAS-TCR. Pre-ART, post-ART and control groups were compared with Wilcoxon signed-rank tests and Holm-Bonferroni correction. TCRdb re-hosts the immuneACCESS table, in-frame sequences only. Its copies lack some clones; in the studies checked, an unresolved V gene accounts for under half of them, and the cause for the rest is not known. V, J and clone size are taken as reported in that table, and D and trimming were inferred from the DNA itself. The sample contains 40,000 to 45,000 clones, about 95% of them found a single time. Less than 3% of the sample comes from the top ten.

To be included, a participant needed at least one PBMC sample from before ART initiation plus at least two post-ART samples. Every participant with HIV received treatment in the United States of America. Before DNA extraction, cryopreserved samples of roughly 1-10 million PBMC were thawed and washed. At the time of the earliest PBMC sample, participants with HIV were aged between roughly 20 and 54 years. Per participant, PBMC samples came from 1-4 timepoints prior to ART initiation and 2-8 timepoints following ART initiation, for a median of 7 samples. Serial HIV viral load, CD4+ T-cell count, ART history and demographic data were obtained for every participant. Genomic DNA was extracted from unsorted PBMC with a Qiagen kit on a QIAcube, with processing performed in batches of 12 samples. CDR3 length: 12 amino acids, cysteine to phenylalanine. The only DNA kept is the CDR3, 36 bases in frame from the first base. CDR1 and CDR2 were assigned from the germline V gene as SNHLY and FYNNEI. V gives up 5 bases and J gives up 4 bases, and the segment between their germline ends measures 8 bases.

Broad study findings and their caveats: ART initiation was associated with a significant increase in TRB diversity, but diversity stayed significantly below transplant donor controls even after long-term ART. HIV repertoires had narrower CDR3 length ranges than controls, and the network structure suggested an antigen-experienced repertoire that shifted only slightly toward naive after ART. Inferences about post-ART repertoire changes are limited because no data were available on ART adherence, viral resistance or therapy changes. At every time point, the repertoire was dominated by expanded TRB clones first identified before ART initiation, although this dominance fluctuated and, in many PLHIV, declined after ART. Because PBMC availability was limited, only the TCR beta chain was sequenced, with no alpha chain pairing. Because pre-ART samples had limited cell numbers, profiling was done on unsorted PBMC rather than on sorted CD4+ and CD8+ T cells. Samples dated from about 2004 to 2018, and the ART regimens used may be less effective than current ones.

This clone has more than one count but fewer than ten. The antigen it binds to is not known. No much larger clone exists at a distance of one base, and base qualities are not known. Specimen: unsorted PBMCs, collected 3.7 years after starting antiretroviral therapy. This TCR came from a woman in her forties or fifties with HIV. The chain is made from TRBV2 and TRBJ1-2; no D gene call is confident. The DNA sequence is TGTGCCAGCAGTCTCAGCGCCTATGGCTACACCTTC. Its amino acids are CASSLSAYGYTF.